This passage covers 9 T cell receptor beta chains from one sample sequenced in a study of cytomegalovirus exposure and HLA in healthy donors. PCR was performed using 60 Vbeta and 13 Jbeta primers. The method was immunoSEQ multiplex PCR; TCRdb's version includes in-frame clones alone and lacks a portion of them. The table records about 130,000 clones, about 80% of them present only once. Sequenced: PBMCs. These receptors were collected from a boy aged 2 to 10 in good health and CMV-seronegative.

This clone occurred a few times. This chain uses TRBV20-1 with TRBJ2-7, with D possibly matching TRBD2 (5 bases). This CDR3 comprises 11 residues. The V end was cut by 6 bases, the J end by 4 bases, with 10 bases between. Germline V gives CDR1 DFQATT, CDR2 SNEGSKA (reference sequence). CDR3 protein: CSAPDSYEQYF. The CDR3 DNA reads TGCAGTGCCCCGGACTCTTACGAGCAGTACTTC.

The V gene is TRBV15, the J gene TRBJ1-6, with a weak D call TRBD1 (5 bases). V dropped 8 bases and J dropped 0 bases, with 8 bases sitting between them. Germline assignment: CDR1 LNHNV and CDR2 YYDKDF (reference sequence). The CDR3 sequence is 14 residues long. The CDR3 loop is CATGASSYNSPLHF. CDR3 in DNA: TGTGCCACCGGGGCGAGCTCCTATAATTCACCCCTCCACTTT.

This clone was observed a single time. The V and J genes are TRBV19 and TRBJ2-6, with unresolved D. V was trimmed by 5 bases and J by 2 bases, leaving 16 bases between them. This CDR3 is built from 17 residues. Germline V lookup: CDR1 LNHDA, CDR2 SQIVND (reference sequence). The CDR3: CASSPLPILAGANVLTF. The CDR3 bases are TGTGCCAGTAGTCCACTCCCAATTCTGGCTGGGGCCAACGTCCTGACTTTC. The entire variable domain, with the rest obtained from reference TRBV19 and TRBJ2-6, is as follows: DGGITQSPKYLFRKEGQNVTLSCEQNLNHDAMYWYRQDPGQGLRLIYYSQIVNDFQKGDIAEGYSVSREKKESFPLTVTSAQKNPTAFYLCASSPLPILAGANVLTFGAGSRLTVL.

The chain employs TRBV27 and TRBJ2-1; 7 bases map to TRBD2. The CDR3 sequence is 14 residues long. Losses at the gene ends were 6 bases for V and 9 bases for J; bases not matched to a gene: 11. Germline CDR1 and CDR2: MNHEY and SMNVEV (reference sequence). The CDR3 sequence is CASSVGTTRVEQFF. The DNA of the CDR3 is TGTGCCAGCAGCGTCGGGACTACCCGTGTTGAGCAGTTCTTC.

This rearrangement joins TRBV6-4 to TRBJ2-1; tentatively, D is TRBD1 (5 bases). Germline CDR1 is MRHNA and CDR2 is SNTAGT. The CDR3 consists of 14 residues. V lost 6 bases, J lost 7 bases, and 16 bases lay in between. In DNA, the CDR3 is TGTGCCAGCAGCCCCGGACAAATAGGGAATGAGCAGTTCTTC. As protein: CASSPGQIGNEQFF.

The chain uses TRBV5-1 and TRBJ2-3; no clear D. This CDR3 comprises 15 residues. Looked up from germline, CDR1 is SGHRS and CDR2 is YFSETQ. Trimming stripped 0 bases from V and 6 bases from J, with 14 bases between. The CDR3, as DNA: TGCGCCAGCAGCTTGGTGCTAGAGGTCCATGATACGCAGTATTTT. Translation: CASSLVLEVHDTQYF.

The chain employs TRBV6-5 and TRBJ2-1; TRBD2 aligns across 10 bases. This CDR3 has 14 residues. Germline loops: CDR1 MNHEY, CDR2 SVGAGI. With V trimmed by 4 bases and J by 8 bases, 5 bases remained unmatched. Written as DNA, the CDR3 is TGTGCCAGCAGTTTGCTAGCGGGAGTCGATGAGCAGTTCTTC. It yields the protein CASSLLAGVDEQFF.

The chain uses TRBV7-3 and TRBJ2-3, with 12 bases fitting TRBD1. Germline values: CDR1 SGHTA, CDR2 FQGTGA. The V and J ends lost 5 bases and 6 bases, in that order; junction bases with no gene match: 9. This CDR3 has 16 amino acids. Here the CDR3 reads CASSQAGTGGADTQYF. The DNA of the CDR3 is TGTGCCAGCAGCCAGGCCGGGACAGGGGGCGCCGATACGCAGTATTTT.

The V call is TRBV7-6, the J call TRBJ1-2, with 7 bases that match TRBD1. The CDR3 has 14 amino acids. The V gene's germline CDR1 is SGHVS and CDR2 FNYEAQ. V shed 5 bases, J shed 4 bases, and the junction held 7 bases outside the gene matches. Here the CDR3 reads CASSATGIGYGYTF. DNA for the CDR3: TGTGCCAGCAGCGCGACAGGGATCGGCTATGGCTACACCTTC. The entire variable domain, with the rest obtained from reference TRBV7-6 and TRBJ1-2, is as follows: GAGVSQSPRYKVTKRGQDVALRCDPISGHVSLYWYRQALGQGPEFLTYFNYEAQQDKSGLPNDRFSAERPEGSISTLTIQRTEQRDSAMYRCASSATGIGYGYTFGSGTRLTVV.